A selection of T cell receptor beta chains follows, all from one sample in a study of cytomegalovirus exposure and HLA in healthy donors. The method was immunoSEQ multiplex PCR; TCRdb's version includes in-frame clones alone and lacks a portion of them. The sample consists of about 110,000 clones, about 64% of them appearing once. Material for sequencing was PBMCs. The receptors stem from a female donor in good health and CMV-seronegative. Each CDR3 is given with its conserved first and last residue. A D gene is named only where the DNA matches it firmly. Rows may omit the clone size; those that give it use once, few, many or a size class.

j_call | d_call | clone_size | v_call | cdr3_nt | cdr3_aa
TRBJ2-2 | . | few | TRBV9 | TGTGCCAGCAGCGTAGCCGGTTTCAACGAGGGGGAGCTGTTTTTT | CASSVAGFNEGELFF
TRBJ2-7 | TRBD2 | . | TRBV9 | TGTGCCAGCAGCGTAGGGAAGGCTAGCGGGAGTGGGGAGCAGTACTTC | CASSVGKASGSGEQYF
TRBJ2-1 | TRBD1 | . | TRBV7-8 | TGTGCCAGCAGCATCCGGGACAGGCCAGGGAACAATGAGCAGTTCTTC | CASSIRDRPGNNEQFF
TRBJ2-5 | . | . | TRBV6-1 | TGTGCCAGCCGAAGACAGGGACTCCAAGAGACCCAGTACTTC | CASRRQGLQETQYF
TRBJ2-5 | . | . | TRBV28 | TGTGCCAGCAGTTCTGATCTTCCCGGGGGGACCCAGTACTTC | CASSSDLPGGTQYF
TRBJ2-5 | TRBD2 | . | TRBV7-9 | TGTGCCAGCAGCCTCGGGACTAGCGGGAAGGAGACCCAGTACTTC | CASSLGTSGKETQYF
TRBJ2-5 | . | . | TRBV2 | TGTGCCAGCAGTGAGCAGGGGACCCAGTACTTC | CASSEQGTQYF
TRBJ1-5 | TRBD1 | . | TRBV19 | TGTGCCAGTTGGGACAGGCGGAATCAGCCCCAGCATTTT | CASWDRRNQPQHF
TRBJ2-5 | TRBD1 | . | TRBV11-2 | TGTGCCAGCAGCTTAGTTCGACAGGGGTACGAGACCCAGTACTTC | CASSLVRQGYETQYF
TRBJ1-3 | TRBD1 | . | TRBV27 | TGTGCCAGCAGGAAGACAGGGGGTTCTGCAAACACCATATATTTT | CASRKTGGSANTIYF
TRBJ2-3 | . | . | TRBV11-2 | TGTGCCAGCAGCTTAGTAGCGGGCACAGATACGCAGTATTTT | CASSLVAGTDTQYF
TRBJ1-1 | . | . | TRBV27 | TGTGCCAGCAGCCTGTCGGCGGGGGTGGACACTGAAGCTTTCTTT | CASSLSAGVDTEAFF
TRBJ2-7 | . | few | TRBV10-2 | TGCGCCAGCAGCCCGGGACTGGGCTACGAGCAGTACTTC | CASSPGLGYEQYF
TRBJ2-7 | . | . | TRBV7-2 | TGTGCCAGCAGCTTAGAAACAGGCAACTCCTACGAGCAGTACTTC | CASSLETGNSYEQYF
TRBJ2-7 | TRBD2 | few | TRBV29-1 | TGCAGCGTTGGTGGACTAGCGGGAGTAATAACCTACGAGCAGTACTTC | CSVGGLAGVITYEQYF
TRBJ2-1 | TRBD1 | few | TRBV19 | TGTGCCAGTAGTAGACAGGGGGCCGAGGTCAATGAGCAGTTCTTC | CASSRQGAEVNEQFF
TRBJ2-7 | . | few | TRBV19 | TGTGCCAGTAGTATTGAGGGATTGGGTTACGAGCAGTACTTC | CASSIEGLGYEQYF
TRBJ2-2 | . | . | TRBV5-4 | TGTGCCAGCACCCGACAGGGAGTGAACACCGGGGAGGTGTTTTTT | CASTRQGVNTGEVFF
TRBJ2-3 | TRBD2 | . | TRBV5-1 | TGCGCCAGCAAAGAGACTAGCGGGAGAGGAGATACGCAGTATTTT | CASKETSGRGDTQYF